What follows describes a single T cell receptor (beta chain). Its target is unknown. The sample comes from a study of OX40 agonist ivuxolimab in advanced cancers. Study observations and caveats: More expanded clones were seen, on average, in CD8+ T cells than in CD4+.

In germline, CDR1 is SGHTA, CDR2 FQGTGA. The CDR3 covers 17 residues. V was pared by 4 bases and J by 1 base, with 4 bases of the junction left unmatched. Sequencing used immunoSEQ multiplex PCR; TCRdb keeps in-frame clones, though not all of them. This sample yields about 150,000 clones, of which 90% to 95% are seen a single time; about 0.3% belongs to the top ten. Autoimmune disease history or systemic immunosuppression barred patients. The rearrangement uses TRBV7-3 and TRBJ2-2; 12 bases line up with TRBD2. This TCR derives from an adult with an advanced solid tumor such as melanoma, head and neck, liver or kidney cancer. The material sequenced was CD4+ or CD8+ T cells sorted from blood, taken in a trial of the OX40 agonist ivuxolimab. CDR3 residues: CASSSTSGSLNTGELFF. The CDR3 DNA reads TGTGCCAGCAGCTCGACTAGCGGGAGCTTGAACACCGGGGAGCTGTTTTTT.